The 8 T cell receptor beta chains reported below all come from one sample, sequenced in a study of cytomegalovirus exposure and HLA in healthy donors. The PCR was carried out with 60 Vbeta primers and 13 Jbeta primers. The protocol was immunoSEQ multiplex PCR, while the TCRdb copy is restricted to in-frame clones and leaves out a portion. The sample lists 110,000 to 150,000 clones; approximately 80% were seen once. The source material was PBMCs. The source is a woman in her 50s in good health and CMV-seropositive.

This chain connects TRBV6-6 to TRBJ1-1; no clear D. The length of the CDR3 is 14 residues. V was shortened by 0 bases and J by 3 bases, with 8 bases between the two germline ends. Per germline, CDR1 MNHNY and CDR2 SVGAGI (reference sequence). CDR3 DNA: TGTGCCAGCAGTTACTCCGGAGGCGACACTGAAGCTTTCTTT. Residues: CASSYSGGDTEAFF.

The chain has TRBV7-8 and TRBJ2-7, with TRBD2 identical over 8 bases. Germline V gives CDR1 SGHVS, CDR2 FQNEAQ. The trim removed 1 base at V and 2 bases at J, leaving 4 bases unmatched. This CDR3 region has 15 residues. CDR3 loop: CASSLVAGGTYEQYF. CDR3 nucleotide sequence: TGTGCCAGCAGCTTAGTCGCGGGGGGCACCTACGAGCAGTACTTC.

V gene TRBV2 combines with J gene TRBJ2-7; D is perhaps TRBD2 (6 bases). This CDR3 comprises 14 residues. CDR1 and CDR2 from the germline V gene are SNHLY and FYNNEI. Trimming shortened V by 4 bases and J by 2 bases, and 12 bases separated the two germline ends. CDR3 coding DNA: TGTGCCAGCAGTGGTAGACTAGTCCCCTACGAGCAGTACTTC. This encodes CASSGRLVPYEQYF.

The CDR3 is CASSEVGQGLNQPQHF. The CDR3 nucleotides are TGTGCCAGCAGTGAAGTCGGACAGGGCCTCAATCAGCCCCAGCATTTT. The chain combines TRBV6-1 with TRBJ1-5, with 8 bases that match TRBD1. Germline CDR1 and CDR2: MNHNS and SASEGT. The CDR3 spans 16 residues. With 1 base clipped from V and 3 bases from J, the junction kept 5 bases outside the gene matches.

The chain is built from TRBV2 and TRBJ1-4, with 11 bases aligning to TRBD1. CDR1 is SNHLY and CDR2 is FYNNEI in the germline V gene. The CDR3 spans 15 residues. Unmatched junction bases numbered 3, after V lost 2 bases and J lost 7 bases. Here the CDR3 DNA reads TGTGCCAGCAGTGAAATCGGGACAGGGGGTGAAAAACTGTTTTTT. Protein product: CASSEIGTGGEKLFF.

This clone was seen a handful of times. The chain combines TRBV7-3 with TRBJ2-3; the match to TRBD2 covers 7 bases. The CDR3 sequence is 14 residues long. The germline CDR1 and CDR2 sequences are SGHTA and FQGTGA. V was pared by 5 bases and J by 3 bases, with 5 bases of the junction left unmatched. This chain's CDR3 is CASSQGLSTDTQYF. CDR3 nucleotides: TGTGCCAGCAGCCAGGGACTAAGTACAGATACGCAGTATTTT.

This chain connects TRBV28 to TRBJ1-5, with 7 nucleotides matching TRBD1. CDR3 length equals 16 residues. With V trimmed by 6 bases and J by 0 bases, 8 bases remained unmatched. Germline V gene sequence: CDR1 MDHEN, CDR2 SYDVKM. This chain's CDR3 is CASSETQGVSNQPQHF. In nucleotides, the CDR3 is TGTGCCAGCAGCGAAACCCAGGGGGTTAGCAATCAGCCCCAGCATTTT.

The chain has TRBV7-8 and TRBJ2-7, with TRBD1 matching over 9 bases. Germline V CDR1 and CDR2: SGHVS, FQNEAQ. Trimming took 4 bases from V and 2 from J; bases not matched to a gene: 3. This CDR3 has 14 residues. The CDR3 here is CASSSDRGAYEQYF. CDR3 DNA: TGTGCCAGCAGCTCCGACAGGGGGGCCTACGAGCAGTACTTC.